The clone carrying this TCR beta chain appeared many times. The data stem from a study of T-cell reconstitution after alpha-beta-depleted transplantation in children. V gave up 9 bases and J gave up 4 bases, with 13 bases separating them. Germline CDR1 reads LGHDT; CDR2 reads YNNKEL (reference sequence). The CDR3 is made up of 12 amino acids. Unique molecular identifiers were incorporated into the prepared TCRbeta library. TCRdb processed the PCR reads anew with MiXCR; each CDR3 protein has one entry. The repertoire consists of roughly 500,000 distinct CDR3 sequences, with around 19% occurring once and the leading ten covering 3.3%.

Here the sequenced sample was PBMCs from the stem cell graft donor, taken from the stem cell graft. This receptor was taken from a human donor who donated a stem cell graft to a child with acute lymphoblastic leukemia. V and J are TRBV3-1 and TRBJ2-7, with D tentatively TRBD1 (6 bases). CDR3 loop: CASSRDNYEQYF. CDR3 sequence (DNA): TGTGCCAGTAGTAGGGACAATTACGAGCAGTACTTC.